This TCR beta chain came from a study of T cell changes during pregnancy in multiple sclerosis. This clone was counted once. The method was immunoSEQ multiplex PCR; TCRdb's version includes in-frame clones alone and lacks a portion of them. The sample holds about 36,000 clones, 88% seen once. The specimen comprised CD4+ T cells from peripheral blood mononuclear cells, sampled in the first trimester of pregnancy. This TCR came from a female donor with multiple sclerosis, enrolled in a pregnancy study.

In nucleotides, the CDR3 is TGTGCCAGCAGCCCAGACAGGGACTATGGCTACACCTTC. Protein product: CASSPDRDYGYTF. This sequence joins TRBV7-3 and TRBJ1-2; 7 nucleotides match TRBD1. Per germline, CDR1 SGHTA and CDR2 FQGTGA. The CDR3 is made up of 13 amino acids. J was trimmed by 3 bases and V by 5 bases; bases with no gene match: 3.